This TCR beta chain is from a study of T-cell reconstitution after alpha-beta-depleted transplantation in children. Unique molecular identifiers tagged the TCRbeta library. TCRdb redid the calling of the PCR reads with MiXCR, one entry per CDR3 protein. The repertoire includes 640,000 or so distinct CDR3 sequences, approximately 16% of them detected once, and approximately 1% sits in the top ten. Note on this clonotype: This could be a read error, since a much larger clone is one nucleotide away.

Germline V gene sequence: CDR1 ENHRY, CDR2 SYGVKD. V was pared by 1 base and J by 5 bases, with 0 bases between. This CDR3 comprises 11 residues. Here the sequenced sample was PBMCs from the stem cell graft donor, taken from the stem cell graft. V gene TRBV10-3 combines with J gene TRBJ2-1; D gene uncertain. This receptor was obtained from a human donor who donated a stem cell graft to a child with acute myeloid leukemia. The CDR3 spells CAISEYNEQFF. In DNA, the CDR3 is TGTGCCATCAGTGAGTACAATGAGCAGTTCTTC.